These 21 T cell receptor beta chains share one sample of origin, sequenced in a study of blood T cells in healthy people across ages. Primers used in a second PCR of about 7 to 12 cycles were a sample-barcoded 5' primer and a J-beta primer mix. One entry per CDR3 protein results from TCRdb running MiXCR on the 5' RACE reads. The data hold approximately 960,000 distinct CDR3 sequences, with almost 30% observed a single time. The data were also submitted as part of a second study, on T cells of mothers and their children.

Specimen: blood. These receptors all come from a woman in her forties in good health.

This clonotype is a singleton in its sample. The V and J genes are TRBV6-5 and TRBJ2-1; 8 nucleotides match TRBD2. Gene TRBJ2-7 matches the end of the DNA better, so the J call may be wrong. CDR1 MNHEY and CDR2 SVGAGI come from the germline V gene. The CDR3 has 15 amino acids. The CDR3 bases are TGTGCCAGCAGTGCGGGGGGCTACTCCTACAATGAGCAGTACTTC. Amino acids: CASSAGGYSYNEQYF.

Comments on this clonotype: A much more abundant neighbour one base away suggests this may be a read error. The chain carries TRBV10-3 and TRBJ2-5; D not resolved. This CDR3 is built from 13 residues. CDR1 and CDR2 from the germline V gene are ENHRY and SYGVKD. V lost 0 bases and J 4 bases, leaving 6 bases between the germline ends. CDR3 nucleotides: TGTGCCATCAGTGAGTCGAGAAGAGAGACCCAGTACTTC. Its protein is CAISESRRETQYF.

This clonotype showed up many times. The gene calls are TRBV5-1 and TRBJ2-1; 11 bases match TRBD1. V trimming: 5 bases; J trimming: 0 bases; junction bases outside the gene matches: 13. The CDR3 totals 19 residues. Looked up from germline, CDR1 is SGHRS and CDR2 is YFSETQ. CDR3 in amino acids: CASSPGTGGSLSSYNEQFF. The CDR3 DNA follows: TGCGCCAGCAGTCCCGGGACAGGGGGTTCTTTAAGCTCCTACAATGAGCAGTTCTTC. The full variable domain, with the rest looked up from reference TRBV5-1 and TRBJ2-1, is KAGVTQTPRYLIKTRGQQVTLSCSPISGHRSVSWYQQTPGQGLQFLFEYFSETQRNKGNFPGRFSGRQFSNSRSEMNVSTLELGDSALYLCASSPGTGGSLSSYNEQFFGPGTRLTVL.

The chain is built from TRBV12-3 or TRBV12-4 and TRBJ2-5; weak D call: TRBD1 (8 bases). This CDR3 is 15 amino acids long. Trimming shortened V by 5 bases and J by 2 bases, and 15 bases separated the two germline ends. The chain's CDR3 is CASSTGGGFQETQYF. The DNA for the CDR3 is TGTGCCAGCAGTACAGGGGGAGGGTTTCAAGAGACCCAGTACTTC.

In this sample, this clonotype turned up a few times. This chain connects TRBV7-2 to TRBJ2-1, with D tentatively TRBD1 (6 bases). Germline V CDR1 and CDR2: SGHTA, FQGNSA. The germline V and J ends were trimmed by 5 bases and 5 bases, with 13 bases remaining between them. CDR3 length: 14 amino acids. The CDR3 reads CASSTQQGDNEQFF. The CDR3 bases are TGTGCCAGCAGCACGCAACAGGGAGACAATGAGCAGTTCTTC.

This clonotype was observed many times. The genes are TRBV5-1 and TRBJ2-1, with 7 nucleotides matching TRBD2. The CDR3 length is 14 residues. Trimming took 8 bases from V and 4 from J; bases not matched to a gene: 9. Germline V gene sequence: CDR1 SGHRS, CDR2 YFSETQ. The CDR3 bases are TGCGCCAGTAGGGGCAGCGGGGCATACAATGAGCAGTTCTTC. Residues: CASRGSGAYNEQFF.

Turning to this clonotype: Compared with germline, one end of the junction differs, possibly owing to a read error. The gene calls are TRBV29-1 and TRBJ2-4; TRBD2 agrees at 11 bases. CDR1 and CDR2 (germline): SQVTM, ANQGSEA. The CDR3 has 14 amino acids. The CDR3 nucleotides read TGCGGCGTTGAACTAGCGGGAGAGGGAAACATTCAGTACTTC. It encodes CGVELAGEGNIQYF.

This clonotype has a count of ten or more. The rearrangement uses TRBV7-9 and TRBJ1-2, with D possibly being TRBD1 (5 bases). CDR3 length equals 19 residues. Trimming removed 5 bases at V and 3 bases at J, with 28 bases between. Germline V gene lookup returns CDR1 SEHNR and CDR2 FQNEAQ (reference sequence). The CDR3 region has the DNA TGTGCCAGCAGCCCGACCGTGGGGCTAGTACAGCGCCGGCACTATGGCTACACCTTC. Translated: CASSPTVGLVQRRHYGYTF.

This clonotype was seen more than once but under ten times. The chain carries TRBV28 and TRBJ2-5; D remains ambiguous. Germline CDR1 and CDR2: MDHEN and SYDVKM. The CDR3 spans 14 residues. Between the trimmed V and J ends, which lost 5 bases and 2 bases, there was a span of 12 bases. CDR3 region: CASSEDRQQETQYF. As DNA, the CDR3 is TGTGCCAGCAGTGAGGACCGCCAACAAGAGACCCAGTACTTC.

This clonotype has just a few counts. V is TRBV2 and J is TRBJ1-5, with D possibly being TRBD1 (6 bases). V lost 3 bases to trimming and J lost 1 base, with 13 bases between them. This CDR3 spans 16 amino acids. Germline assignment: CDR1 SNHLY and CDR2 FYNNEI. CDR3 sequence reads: CASSDLGAGSNQPQHF. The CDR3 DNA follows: TGTGCCAGCAGTGATTTGGGGGCGGGGAGCAATCAGCCCCAGCATTTT.

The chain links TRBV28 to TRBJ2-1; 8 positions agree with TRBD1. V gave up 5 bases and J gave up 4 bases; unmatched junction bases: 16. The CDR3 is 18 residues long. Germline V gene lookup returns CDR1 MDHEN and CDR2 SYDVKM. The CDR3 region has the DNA TGTGCCAGCAGTCCTCCCTGGGACAGGCTGGGGGTGTACAATGAGCAGTTCTTC. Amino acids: CASSPPWDRLGVYNEQFF.

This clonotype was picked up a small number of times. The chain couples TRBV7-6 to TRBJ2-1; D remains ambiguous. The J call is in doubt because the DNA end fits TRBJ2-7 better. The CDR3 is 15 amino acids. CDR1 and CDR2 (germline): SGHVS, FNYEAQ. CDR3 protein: CASSLDYSSYNEQYF. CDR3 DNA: TGTGCCAGCAGCTTAGATTACAGCTCCTACAATGAGCAGTACTTC.

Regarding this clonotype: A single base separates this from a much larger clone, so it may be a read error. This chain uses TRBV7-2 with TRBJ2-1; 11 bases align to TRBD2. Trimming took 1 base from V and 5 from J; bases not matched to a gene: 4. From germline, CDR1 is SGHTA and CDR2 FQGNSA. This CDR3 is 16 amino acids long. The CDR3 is CTSSLVGTSGNNEQFF. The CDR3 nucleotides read TGTACCAGCAGCTTAGTGGGGACTAGCGGCAACAATGAGCAGTTCTTC.

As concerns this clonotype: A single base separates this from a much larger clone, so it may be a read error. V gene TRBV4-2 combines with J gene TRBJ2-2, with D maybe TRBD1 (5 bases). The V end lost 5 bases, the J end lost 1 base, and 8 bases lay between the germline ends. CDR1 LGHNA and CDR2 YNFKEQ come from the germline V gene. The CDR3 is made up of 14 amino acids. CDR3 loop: CASSLQENTGELFF. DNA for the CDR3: TGTGCCAGCAGCTTACAGGAGAACACCGGGGAGCTGTTTTTT.

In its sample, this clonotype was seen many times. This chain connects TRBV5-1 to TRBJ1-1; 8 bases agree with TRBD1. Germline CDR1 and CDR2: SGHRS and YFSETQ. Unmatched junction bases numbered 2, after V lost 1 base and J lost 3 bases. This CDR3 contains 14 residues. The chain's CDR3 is CASSLSGGDTEAFF. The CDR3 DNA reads TGCGCCAGCAGCTTGTCAGGGGGCGACACTGAAGCTTTCTTT.

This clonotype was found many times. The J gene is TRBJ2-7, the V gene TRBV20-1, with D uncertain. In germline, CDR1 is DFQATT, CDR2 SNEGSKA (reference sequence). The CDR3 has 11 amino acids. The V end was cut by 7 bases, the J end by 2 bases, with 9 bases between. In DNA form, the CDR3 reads TGCAGTGGACGACACACCTACGAGCAGTACTTC. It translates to CSGRHTYEQYF.

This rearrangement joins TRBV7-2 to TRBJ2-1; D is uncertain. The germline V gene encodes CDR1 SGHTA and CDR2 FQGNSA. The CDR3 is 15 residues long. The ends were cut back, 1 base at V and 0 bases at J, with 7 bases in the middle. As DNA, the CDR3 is TGTGCCAGCAGCTTAGGGTGGAGCTCCTACAATGAGCAGTTCTTC. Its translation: CASSLGWSSYNEQFF.

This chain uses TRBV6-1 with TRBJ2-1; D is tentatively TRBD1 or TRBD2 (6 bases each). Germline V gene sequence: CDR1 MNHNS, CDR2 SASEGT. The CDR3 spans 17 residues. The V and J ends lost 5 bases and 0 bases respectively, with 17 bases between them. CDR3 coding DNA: TGTGCCAGCAGTCTAACGGGGGCGGTCAGCTCCTACAATGAGCAGTTCTTC. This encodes CASSLTGAVSSYNEQFF.

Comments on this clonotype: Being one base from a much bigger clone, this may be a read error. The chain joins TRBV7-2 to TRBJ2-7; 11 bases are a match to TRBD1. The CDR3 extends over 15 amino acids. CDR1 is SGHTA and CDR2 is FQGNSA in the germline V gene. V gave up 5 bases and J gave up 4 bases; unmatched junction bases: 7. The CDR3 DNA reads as TGTGCCAGCAGCCCACGGACAGGGGGCCAGTACGAGCAGTACTTC. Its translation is CASSPRTGGQYEQYF.

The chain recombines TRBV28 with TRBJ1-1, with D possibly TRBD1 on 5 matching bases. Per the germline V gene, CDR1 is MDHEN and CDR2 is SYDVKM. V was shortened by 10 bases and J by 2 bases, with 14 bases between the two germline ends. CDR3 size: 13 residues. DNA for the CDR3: TGTGCCACCAAGACAGCACAAAACACTGAAGCTTTCTTT. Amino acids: CATKTAQNTEAFF.

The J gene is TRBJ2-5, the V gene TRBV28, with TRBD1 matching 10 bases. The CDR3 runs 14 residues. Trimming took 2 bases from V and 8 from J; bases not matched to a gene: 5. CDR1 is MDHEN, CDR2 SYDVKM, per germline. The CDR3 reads CASSLDGTGATQYF. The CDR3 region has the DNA TGTGCCAGCAGTTTAGACGGGACAGGGGCAACCCAGTACTTC.